These 6 T cell receptor beta chains came from one sample sequenced in a study of neurological immune-mediated disorders. Each CDR3 protein gets one entry after TCRdb re-called the 5' RACE reads with MiXCR. The data show about 120,000 distinct CDR3 sequences, around 3% seen once. The sample consisted of PBMCs. Source of these receptors: a woman in her twenties or thirties with multiple sclerosis.

Many counts were recorded for this clonotype. The rearrangement joins TRBV5-1 to TRBJ1-2; 7 nucleotides line up with TRBD1. Germline V gene data show CDR1 as SGHRS and CDR2 as YFSETQ. There are 14 residues in the CDR3. Trimming at V came to 5 bases and at J to 6 bases, leaving 10 bases not matched to a gene. CDR3 nucleotide sequence: TGCGCCAGCAGGGAACCGGGACAGCAGCATGGCTACACCTTC. Residues: CASREPGQQHGYTF.

This clonotype showed up many times. The J gene is TRBJ1-2, the V gene TRBV4-3; no clear D gene. The CDR3 sequence is 15 residues long. V lost 0 bases and J lost 3, with 11 bases in between. Germline assignment: CDR1 LGHNA and CDR2 YSLEER. The CDR3 spells CASSQDERGDYGYTF. In nucleotides, the CDR3 is TGCGCCAGCAGCCAAGATGAGAGAGGAGACTATGGCTACACCTTC.

This clonotype showed up many times. This chain links TRBV9 with TRBJ2-5; 9 bases align to TRBD2. The CDR3 has 16 residues. CDR1 is SGDLS, CDR2 YYNGEE, per germline. The V segment lost 1 base and the J segment 5 bases; nucleotides outside the gene matches: 9. CDR3 amino acids: CASSVILRGGGETQYF. The CDR3 DNA is TGTGCCAGCAGCGTAATTCTGCGGGGGGGCGGGGAGACCCAGTACTTC.

Many counts were recorded for this clonotype. The gene calls are TRBV20-1 and TRBJ2-5; D not certain. This CDR3 region has 12 residues. The V gene's germline CDR1 is DFQATT and CDR2 SNEGSKA (reference sequence). The germline V and J ends were trimmed by 0 bases and 5 bases, with 7 bases remaining between them. The CDR3 spells CSARDMSETQYF. CDR3 sequence (DNA): TGCAGTGCTAGAGATATGTCTGAGACCCAGTACTTC.

This clonotype was counted ten times or more. J is TRBJ2-4 and V is TRBV12-3 or TRBV12-4; D ambiguous. CDR3 length equals 15 residues. The ends were cut back, 5 bases at V and 0 bases at J, with 11 bases in the middle. CDR3 bases: TGTGCCAGCAGTCACAGTCGTCTAGCCAAAAACATTCAGTACTTC. It specifies CASSHSRLAKNIQYF.

This clonotype occurred many times. This chain links TRBV29-1 with TRBJ1-1, with D perhaps TRBD1 (5 bases). The CDR3 is 12 amino acids. Germline CDR1 reads SQVTM; CDR2 reads ANQGSEA. Trimming removed 2 bases at V and 6 bases at J, with 10 bases between. The CDR3 region is CSVEWDVAEAFF. Here the CDR3 DNA reads TGCAGCGTTGAATGGGACGTCGCTGAAGCTTTCTTT.